The entry below describes one T cell receptor beta chain. Its antigen is currently unknown. The junction shows a germline mismatch at one end, possibly a read error. These data belong to a study of T-cell reconstitution after alpha-beta-depleted transplantation in children. Points from the study as a whole: At around two months after transplant, the alpha-beta T cells were reportedly derived from several hundred expanded clones that came from non-depleted graft cells.

Unique molecular identifiers were incorporated when the TCRbeta library was constructed. TCRdb ran MiXCR on the PCR reads and lists one entry per CDR3 protein. The sample carries hundreds of thousands of distinct CDR3 sequences, approximately 13% recorded once. CDR3 size: 19 residues. CDR1 LGHDT and CDR2 YNNKEL come from the germline V gene (reference sequence). V usage is TRBV3-1 and J usage is TRBJ2-1, with 13 bases fitting TRBD2. This receptor was identified in a male patient under 18 who had a stem cell transplant for acute myeloid leukemia, so the T cells may come from the graft donor. The source was PBMCs, mostly from graft donor cells, collected 360 days after TCRalphabeta/CD19-depleted stem cell transplant. In DNA, the CDR3 is TGTGCCAGCAGCAAAGATGACCTCGGACTAGCGGGAGTGGTAAATGAGCAGTTCTTC. Translating it yields CASSKDDLGLAGVVNEQFF.